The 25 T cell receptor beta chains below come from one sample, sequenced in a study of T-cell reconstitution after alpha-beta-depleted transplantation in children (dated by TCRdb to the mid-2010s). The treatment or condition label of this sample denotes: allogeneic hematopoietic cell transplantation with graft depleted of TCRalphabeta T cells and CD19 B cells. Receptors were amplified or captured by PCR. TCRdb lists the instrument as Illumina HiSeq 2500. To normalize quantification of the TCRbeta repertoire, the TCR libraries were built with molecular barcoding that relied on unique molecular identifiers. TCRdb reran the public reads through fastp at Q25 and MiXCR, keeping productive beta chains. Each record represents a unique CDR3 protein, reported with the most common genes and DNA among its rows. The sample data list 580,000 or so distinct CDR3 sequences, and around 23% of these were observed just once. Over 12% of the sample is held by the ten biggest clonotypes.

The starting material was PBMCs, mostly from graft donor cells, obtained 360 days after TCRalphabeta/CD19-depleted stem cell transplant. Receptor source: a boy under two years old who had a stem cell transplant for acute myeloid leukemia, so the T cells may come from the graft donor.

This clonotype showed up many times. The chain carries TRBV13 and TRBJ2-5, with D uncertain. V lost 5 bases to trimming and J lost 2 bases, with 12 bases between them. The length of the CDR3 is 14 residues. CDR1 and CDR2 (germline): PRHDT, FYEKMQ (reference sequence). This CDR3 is CASSAKPGQETQYF. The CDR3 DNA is TGTGCCAGCAGCGCCAAGCCCGGACAAGAGACCCAGTACTTC.

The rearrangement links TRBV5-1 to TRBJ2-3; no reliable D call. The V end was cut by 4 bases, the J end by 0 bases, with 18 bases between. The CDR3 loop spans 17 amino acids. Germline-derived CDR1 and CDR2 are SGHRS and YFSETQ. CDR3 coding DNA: TGCGCCAGCAGCCCAGGTTCAGGATTAACTAGCACAGATACGCAGTATTTT. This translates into CASSPGSGLTSTDTQYF.

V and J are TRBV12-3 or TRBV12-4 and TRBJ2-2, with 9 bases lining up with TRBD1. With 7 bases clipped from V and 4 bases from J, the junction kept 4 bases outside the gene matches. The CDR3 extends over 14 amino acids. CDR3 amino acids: CASTTGGSTGELFF. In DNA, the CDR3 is TGTGCCAGCACCACAGGGGGCTCCACCGGGGAGCTGTTTTTT.

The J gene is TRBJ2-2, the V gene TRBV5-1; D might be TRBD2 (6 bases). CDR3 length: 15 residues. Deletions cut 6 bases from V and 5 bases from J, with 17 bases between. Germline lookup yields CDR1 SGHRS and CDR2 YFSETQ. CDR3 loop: CASTTGQGGTGELFF. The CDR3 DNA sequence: TGCGCCAGCACCACTGGGCAGGGAGGAACCGGGGAGCTGTTTTTT.

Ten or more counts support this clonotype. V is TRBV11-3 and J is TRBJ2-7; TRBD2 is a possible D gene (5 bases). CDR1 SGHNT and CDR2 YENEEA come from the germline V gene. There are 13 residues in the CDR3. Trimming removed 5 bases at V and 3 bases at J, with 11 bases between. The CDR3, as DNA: TGTGCCAGCAGCCTGGACTGGAGCTACGAGCAGTACTTC. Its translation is CASSLDWSYEQYF.

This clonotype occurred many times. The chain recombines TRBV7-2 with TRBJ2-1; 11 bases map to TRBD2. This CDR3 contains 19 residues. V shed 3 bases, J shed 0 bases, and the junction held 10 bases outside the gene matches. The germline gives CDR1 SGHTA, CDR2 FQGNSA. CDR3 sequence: CASSFGGLAGGSSYNEQFF. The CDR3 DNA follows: TGTGCCAGCAGCTTTGGGGGGCTAGCGGGGGGTTCCTCCTACAATGAGCAGTTCTTC.

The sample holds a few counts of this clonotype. CDR3 in amino acids: CASSLGSGEETQYF. Here the CDR3 DNA reads TGTGCCAGCAGCTTAGGGTCAGGTGAAGAGACCCAGTACTTC. The chain recombines TRBV11-3 with TRBJ2-5; unclear D gene. V was cut by 1 base and J by 3 bases, with 9 bases left in between. This CDR3 spans 14 amino acids. Germline CDR1 SGHNT, CDR2 YENEEA.

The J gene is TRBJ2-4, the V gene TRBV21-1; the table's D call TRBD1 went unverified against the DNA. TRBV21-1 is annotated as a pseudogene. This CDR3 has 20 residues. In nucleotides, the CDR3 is TGTGCCAGCAGCAAAAATTTCCCCCACTATAGACCGGGGGCCAAAAACATTCAGTACTTC. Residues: CASSKNFPHYRPGAKNIQYF.

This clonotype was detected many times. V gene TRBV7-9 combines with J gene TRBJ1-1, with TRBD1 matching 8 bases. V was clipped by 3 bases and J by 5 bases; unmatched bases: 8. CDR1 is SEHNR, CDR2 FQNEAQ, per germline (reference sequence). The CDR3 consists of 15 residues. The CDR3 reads CASSFPGGRGTEAFF. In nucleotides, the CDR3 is TGTGCCAGCAGCTTCCCAGGGGGCCGGGGGACTGAAGCTTTCTTT. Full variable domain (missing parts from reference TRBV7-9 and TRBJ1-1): DTGVSQNPRHKITKRGQNVTFRCDPISEHNRLYWYRQTLGQGPEFLTYFQNEAQLEKSRLLSDRFSAERPKGSFSTLEIQRTEQGDSAMYLCASSFPGGRGTEAFFGQGTRLTVV.

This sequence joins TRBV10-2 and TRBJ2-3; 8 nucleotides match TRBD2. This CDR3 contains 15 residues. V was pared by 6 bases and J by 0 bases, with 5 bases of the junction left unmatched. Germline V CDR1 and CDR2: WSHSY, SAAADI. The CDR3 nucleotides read TGCGCCAGCAGCGTAGCGGGGCCCAGCACAGATACGCAGTATTTT. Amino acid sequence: CASSVAGPSTDTQYF.

CDR3 region: CASSRQTNTGELFF. The CDR3 DNA follows: TGTGCCAGCAGTCGACAGACGAACACCGGGGAGCTGTTTTTT. This sequence joins TRBV7-2 and TRBJ2-2; D is perhaps TRBD1 (5 bases). Germline V lookup: CDR1 SGHTA, CDR2 FQGNSA. Trimming left V 6 bases short and J 0 bases short, with 8 bases between. CDR3 length equals 14 residues. The full variable domain, completed using reference TRBV7-2 and TRBJ2-2, is GAGVSQSPSNKVTEKGKDVELRCDPISGHTALYWYRQSLGQGLEFLIYFQGNSAPDKSGLPSDRFSAERTGGSVSTLTIQRTQQEDSAVYLCASSRQTNTGELFFGEGSRLTVL.

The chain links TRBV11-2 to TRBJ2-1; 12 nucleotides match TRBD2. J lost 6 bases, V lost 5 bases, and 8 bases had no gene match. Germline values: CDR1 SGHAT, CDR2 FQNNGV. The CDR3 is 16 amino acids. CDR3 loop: CASSPYPGLAGNEQFF. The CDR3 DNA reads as TGTGCCAGCAGCCCGTACCCGGGACTAGCGGGCAATGAGCAGTTCTTC.

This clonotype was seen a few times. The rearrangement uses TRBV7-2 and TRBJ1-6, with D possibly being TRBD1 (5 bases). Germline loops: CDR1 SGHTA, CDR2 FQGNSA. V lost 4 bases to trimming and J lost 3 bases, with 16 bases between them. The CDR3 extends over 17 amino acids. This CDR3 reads CASSSKQDHGYNSPLHF. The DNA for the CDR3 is TGTGCCAGCAGCTCAAAACAGGATCACGGCTATAATTCACCCCTCCACTTT.

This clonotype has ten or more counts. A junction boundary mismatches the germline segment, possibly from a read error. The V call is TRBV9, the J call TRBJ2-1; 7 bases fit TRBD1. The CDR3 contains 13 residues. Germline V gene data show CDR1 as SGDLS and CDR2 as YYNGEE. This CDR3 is CASSAPPETGTIF. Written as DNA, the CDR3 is TGTGCCAGCAGCGCCCCTCCCGAGACAGGGACGATCTTC.

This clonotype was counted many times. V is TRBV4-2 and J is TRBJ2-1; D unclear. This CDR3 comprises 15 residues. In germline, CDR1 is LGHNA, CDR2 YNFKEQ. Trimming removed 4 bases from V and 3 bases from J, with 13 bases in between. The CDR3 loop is CASSPRIRNYNEQFF. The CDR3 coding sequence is TGTGCCAGCAGCCCGCGGATCCGGAACTACAATGAGCAGTTCTTC.

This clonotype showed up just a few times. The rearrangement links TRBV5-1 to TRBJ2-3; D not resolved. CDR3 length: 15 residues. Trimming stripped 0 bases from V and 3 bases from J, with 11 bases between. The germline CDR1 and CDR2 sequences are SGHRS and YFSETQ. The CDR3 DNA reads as TGCGCCAGCAGCTTGGATTTTCTGCAAACAGATACGCAGTATTTT. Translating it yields CASSLDFLQTDTQYF.

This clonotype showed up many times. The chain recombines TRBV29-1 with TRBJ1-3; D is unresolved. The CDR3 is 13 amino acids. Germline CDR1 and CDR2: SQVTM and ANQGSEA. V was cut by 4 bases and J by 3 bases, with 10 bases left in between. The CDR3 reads CSVGEGGGNTIYF. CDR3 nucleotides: TGCAGCGTTGGGGAGGGAGGTGGAAACACCATATATTTT.

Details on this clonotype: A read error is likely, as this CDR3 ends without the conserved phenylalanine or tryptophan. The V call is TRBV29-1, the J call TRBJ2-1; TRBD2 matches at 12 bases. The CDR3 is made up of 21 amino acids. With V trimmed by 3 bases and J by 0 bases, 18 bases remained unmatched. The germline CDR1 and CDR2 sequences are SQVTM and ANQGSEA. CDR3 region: CSVDAPVALAGGFSSYNEQFV. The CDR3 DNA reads TGCAGCGTTGACGCCCCCGTGGCGCTAGCGGGGGGGTTTAGCTCCTACAATGAGCAGTTCGTC.

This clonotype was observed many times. CDR3: CASAGVLTNTEAFF. CDR3 in DNA: TGCGCCAGCGCTGGAGTACTAACGAACACTGAAGCTTTCTTT. The V and J genes are TRBV5-1 and TRBJ1-1, with D hard to call. Germline assignment: CDR1 SGHRS and CDR2 YFSETQ. The CDR3 extends over 14 amino acids. The V gene lost 7 bases and the J gene lost 1 base, with 14 bases spanning the gap.

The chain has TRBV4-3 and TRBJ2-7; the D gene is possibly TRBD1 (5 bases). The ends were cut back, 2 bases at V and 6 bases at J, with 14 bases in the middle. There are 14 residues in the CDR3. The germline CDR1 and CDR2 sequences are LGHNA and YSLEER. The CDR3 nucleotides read TGCGCCAGCAGCCAAAGGGGTTCCGAAACCGAGCAGTACTTC. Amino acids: CASSQRGSETEQYF.

The CDR3 DNA follows: TGCAGTGCTAGAGATCTCCCGGACAGGGTCCGAGGTACGCAGTATTTT. This codes for CSARDLPDRVRGTQYF. The rearrangement uses TRBV20-1 and TRBJ2-3, with 8 bases identical to TRBD1. This CDR3 contains 16 residues. V gave up 0 bases and J gave up 8 bases; unmatched junction bases: 13. The germline gives CDR1 DFQATT, CDR2 SNEGSKA (reference sequence).

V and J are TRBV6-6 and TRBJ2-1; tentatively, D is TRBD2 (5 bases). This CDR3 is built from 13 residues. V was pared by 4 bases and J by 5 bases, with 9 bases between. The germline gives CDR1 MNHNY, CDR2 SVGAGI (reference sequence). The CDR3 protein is CASSSGINNEQFF. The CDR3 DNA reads TGTGCCAGCAGTTCCGGGATTAACAATGAGCAGTTCTTC.

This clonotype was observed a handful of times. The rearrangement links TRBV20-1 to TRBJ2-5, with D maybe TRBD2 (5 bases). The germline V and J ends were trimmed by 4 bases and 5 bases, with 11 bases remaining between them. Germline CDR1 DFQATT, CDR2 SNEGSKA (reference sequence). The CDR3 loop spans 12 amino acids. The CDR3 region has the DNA TGCAGTGCTATAGCAGCGGAGGAGACCCAGTACTTC. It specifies CSAIAAEETQYF.

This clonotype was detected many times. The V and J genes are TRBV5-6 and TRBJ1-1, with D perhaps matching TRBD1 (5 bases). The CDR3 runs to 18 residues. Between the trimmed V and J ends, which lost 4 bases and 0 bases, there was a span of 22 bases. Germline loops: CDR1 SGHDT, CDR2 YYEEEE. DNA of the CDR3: TGTGCCAGCAGCGAATTGGGGCGGAGGCCCGAATTGAACACTGAAGCTTTCTTT. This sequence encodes CASSELGRRPELNTEAFF.

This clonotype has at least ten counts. The CDR3 reads CASSPNPQGVPYGYTF. Written as DNA, the CDR3 is TGTGCCAGCAGTCCGAACCCCCAGGGGGTTCCCTATGGCTACACCTTC. The chain links TRBV12-3 or TRBV12-4 to TRBJ1-2, with 7 nucleotides matching TRBD1. The CDR3 covers 16 residues. With 5 bases clipped from V and 4 bases from J, the junction kept 13 bases outside the gene matches.